A selection of T cell receptor beta chains follows, all from one sample in a study of blood T cells in healthy people across ages. TCRdb re-analysed the 5' RACE reads in MiXCR, keeping a single row per CDR3 protein. The sample yields 1.4 million to 1.5 million distinct CDR3 sequences, approximately 38% seen once. Sequencing was carried out using blood. These receptors all come from a woman under 30 in good health. Both conserved end residues are part of each CDR3.

J gene: TRBJ1-5; V gene: TRBV20-1; CDR3 protein: CSATEISNQPQHF
J gene: -; V gene: TRBV3-1; CDR3 protein: CASRSGQGNYEQYF
J gene: TRBJ2-7; V gene: TRBV3-1; CDR3 protein: CASSRGTSGVSSYEQYF
J gene: TRBJ2-1; V gene: TRBV13; CDR3 protein: CASSLFISAVTNEQFF
J gene: TRBJ2-3; V gene: TRBV14; CDR3 protein: CASSHPRGPQYF
J gene: TRBJ2-3; V gene: TRBV6-6; CDR3 protein: CASSSEIVTQYF
J gene: TRBJ1-2; V gene: TRBV7-2; CDR3 protein: CASTPTMGNLYGYTF
J gene: TRBJ1-2; V gene: TRBV10-3; CDR3 protein: CAISEGPGILAGYTF
J gene: TRBJ2-1; V gene: TRBV5-1; CDR3 protein: CASSFGTSGMLDEQFF
J gene: TRBJ1-5; V gene: TRBV3-1; CDR3 protein: CASSQGAWGSNQPQHF
J gene: TRBJ2-1; V gene: TRBV3-1; CDR3 protein: CASSQDIMTASGSNEQFF
J gene: TRBJ2-5; V gene: TRBV7-2; CDR3 protein: CASSLVLGVVNEQYF
J gene: TRBJ2-3; V gene: TRBV20-1; CDR3 protein: CSARATGRDTQYF
J gene: TRBJ2-3; V gene: TRBV11-2; CDR3 protein: CASSFRTSGIGAADTQYF
J gene: TRBJ2-1; V gene: TRBV11-2; CDR3 protein: CASSSTAEQFF
J gene: TRBJ2-5; V gene: TRBV7-9; CDR3 protein: CASKPTRPETQYF
J gene: TRBJ2-1; V gene: TRBV27; CDR3 protein: CASRVGVDLNNEQFF
J gene: TRBJ2-4; V gene: TRBV12-5; CDR3 protein: CASGSGDRPEQYF
J gene: TRBJ1-2; V gene: TRBV7-2; CDR3 protein: CASSLGVTESYTF
J gene: TRBJ1-2; V gene: TRBV6-5; CDR3 protein: CASRSQGHYGYTF
J gene: TRBJ2-7; V gene: TRBV5-1; CDR3 protein: CASSLVYRETVGLAGEPYEQYF
J gene: TRBJ2-3; V gene: TRBV4-2; CDR3 protein: CASSRSRAGGLTDTQYF
J gene: -; V gene: TRBV27; CDR3 protein: CASIGQGDSEQYF
J gene: -; V gene: TRBV20-1; CDR3 protein: CSALMRSEQYF
J gene: TRBJ2-2; V gene: TRBV28; CDR3 protein: CASSHLAGVLTGELFF
J gene: TRBJ2-5; V gene: TRBV7-8; CDR3 protein: CASSWEPGHVQETQYF
J gene: TRBJ1-6; V gene: TRBV7-2; CDR3 protein: CASSLETGSSYNSPLHF
J gene: TRBJ2-1; V gene: TRBV4-3; CDR3 protein: CASSQDWAGTGVYNEQFF
J gene: -; V gene: TRBV7-2; CDR3 protein: CASSMGLKGGTQYF
J gene: TRBJ1-3; V gene: TRBV20-1; CDR3 protein: CSARDPREFNTIYF
J gene: TRBJ1-2; V gene: TRBV27; CDR3 protein: CASSPRLGANYGYTF
J gene: TRBJ2-7; V gene: TRBV20-1; CDR3 protein: CSALRDGPYEQYF
J gene: TRBJ2-3; V gene: TRBV6-5; CDR3 protein: CASSPLGESTDTQYF
J gene: TRBJ2-7; V gene: TRBV6-6; CDR3 protein: CASNQGNEQYF
J gene: TRBJ2-7; V gene: TRBV7-9; CDR3 protein: CASSPGGDRTYEQYF
J gene: TRBJ1-1; V gene: TRBV10-3; CDR3 protein: CAISETPGENTEAFF
J gene: TRBJ2-1; V gene: TRBV9; CDR3 protein: CASGWASGGEESSYNEQFF
J gene: TRBJ2-7; V gene: TRBV3-1; CDR3 protein: CASTTSGGGPSYEQYF
J gene: TRBJ2-5; V gene: TRBV6-6; CDR3 protein: CASSYSAGATQETQYF
J gene: TRBJ2-2; V gene: TRBV6-2/TRBV6-3; CDR3 protein: CAIRKGLNTGELFF